This T cell receptor (beta chain) was identified in a study of cytomegalovirus exposure and HLA in healthy donors. Study results and limitations: There were several of the most significant clusters that appeared linked to common viral pathogens in a later analysis. Some V segments, including TRBV6-2 and TRBV6-3, were excluded as indistinguishable. Through in vitro validation, a few CMV-associated chains were shown to be specific for CMV antigens.

This clone turned up a few times. Antigen unknown. The length of the CDR3 is 15 residues. Per germline, CDR1 SGHDN and CDR2 FVKESK. Trimming removed 4 bases from V and 0 bases from J, with 10 bases in between. 13 Jbeta primers and 60 Vbeta primers were used for the PCR. The protocol was immunoSEQ multiplex PCR, while the TCRdb copy is restricted to in-frame clones and leaves out a portion. The profile shows 87,000 or so clones, roughly 8.2% of them singletons. The chain is built from TRBV14 and TRBJ2-1; D is unclear. Input material: PBMCs. The receptor comes from a man aged 50 to 59 in good health and CMV-seronegative. Here the CDR3 reads CASSLRIGSYNEQFF. CDR3 nucleotides: TGTGCCAGCAGCCTTAGAATCGGCTCCTACAATGAGCAGTTCTTC.